The 20 T cell receptor beta chains below come from one sample, sequenced in a study of post-analysis software for immune sequencing data (dated by TCRdb to the mid-2010s). Paper-wide results and their limitations: Several TRBV segments, including TRBV5-6, TRBV5-1 and TRBV20-1, were significantly more frequent in patients than controls.

Library prep was done by PCR. The run used an Illumina HiSeq 2500. To reduce PCR and sequencing biases, unique molecular identifiers were incorporated into the TCR beta cDNA libraries. TCRdb reprocessing: public reads trimmed at Q25 with fastp, clones called with MiXCR, in-frame beta chains kept. CDR3 protein sequences are deduplicated, and each keeps its most common genes and DNA. Within this sample are more than 450,000 distinct CDR3 sequences, with 44% of them counted one time only. The ten largest clonotypes hold around 1.7% of the sample. The antigens for these receptors are not known. Sequenced material: blood. Receptors were obtained from a girl aged 5-17 years with multiple sclerosis.

This clonotype was recorded many times. V is TRBV4-1 and J is TRBJ1-5; 7 positions agree with TRBD1. V was pared by 4 bases and J by 7 bases, with 4 bases of the junction left unmatched. Per germline, CDR1 MGHRA and CDR2 YSYEKL. The CDR3 totals 13 residues. CDR3 amino acids: CASSPGTVQPQHF. CDR3 DNA sequence: TGCGCCAGCAGCCCGGGGACAGTCCAGCCCCAGCATTTT.

This clonotype was observed a handful of times. This chain connects TRBV4-2 to TRBJ2-5; 7 nucleotides agree with TRBD1. V lost 3 bases and J lost 2; bases outside the gene matches: 3. The germline V gene encodes CDR1 LGHNA and CDR2 YNFKEQ. This CDR3 contains 14 residues. This CDR3 reads CASSQGTVQETQYF. CDR3 nucleotides: TGTGCCAGCAGCCAGGGGACAGTACAAGAGACCCAGTACTTC.

This clonotype showed up just a few times. This chain links TRBV3-1 with TRBJ2-1, with TRBD1 identical over 8 bases. V trimming: 4 bases; J trimming: 4 bases; junction bases outside the gene matches: 6. The CDR3 loop spans 15 amino acids. Germline-derived CDR1 and CDR2 are LGHDT and YNNKEL (reference sequence). The CDR3, as DNA: TGTGCCAGCAGCCCCGGACAGGGAAGGTACAATGAGCAGTTCTTC. This encodes CASSPGQGRYNEQFF.

There are a few counts of this clonotype. This chain joins TRBV9 and TRBJ2-3; weak D call: TRBD1 (5 bases). Germline V lookup: CDR1 SGDLS, CDR2 YYNGEE. V lost 4 bases, J lost 6 bases, and 18 bases lay in between. The CDR3 runs to 15 residues. DNA for the CDR3: TGTGCCAGCAGCCCAGGGTCGCTTTCCCCTGATACGCAGTATTTT. Translation: CASSPGSLSPDTQYF.

The gene calls are TRBV12-3 or TRBV12-4 and TRBJ2-5; D ambiguous. The CDR3 runs to 14 residues. The germline V and J ends were trimmed by 3 bases and 2 bases, with 10 bases remaining between them. The CDR3 protein is CASSFVDAQETQYF. Here the CDR3 DNA reads TGTGCCAGCAGTTTTGTCGACGCTCAAGAGACCCAGTACTTC.

This chain links TRBV5-1 with TRBJ1-6; 10 bases align to TRBD1. CDR3 length equals 16 residues. Germline V CDR1 and CDR2: SGHRS, YFSETQ. V was pared by 0 bases and J by 9 bases, with 6 bases of the junction left unmatched. The CDR3 nucleotides read TGCGCCAGCAGCTTGGAGGGCTGGGACAGGGGTTCACCCCTCCACTTT. This codes for CASSLEGWDRGSPLHF.

V usage is TRBV12-3 or TRBV12-4 and J usage is TRBJ1-2; 8 nucleotides agree with TRBD1. After removal of 3 bases from V and 6 bases from J, the junction contained 6 bases not matched to a gene. This CDR3 region has 14 residues. The CDR3 coding sequence is TGTGCCAGCAGTTTCACCGGGACAGGCGATGGCTACACCTTC. Its translation is CASSFTGTGDGYTF.

This clonotype turned up a few times. This chain links TRBV6-6 with TRBJ2-1; a weak D match, TRBD2 (6 bases). CDR1 is MNHNY and CDR2 is SVGAGI in the germline V gene (reference sequence). Trimming shortened V by 0 bases and J by 6 bases, and 9 bases separated the two germline ends. This CDR3 region has 14 residues. CDR3 nucleotide sequence: TGTGCCAGCAGTTACTCCGAGACTAGCAATGAGCAGTTCTTC. Amino acids: CASSYSETSNEQFF.

The chain is built from TRBV5-1 and TRBJ1-2; D gene uncertain. The CDR3 sequence is 14 residues long. V was clipped by 1 base and J by 8 bases, with 15 bases between them. Per the germline V gene, CDR1 is SGHRS and CDR2 is YFSETQ. The CDR3: CASSLTRSTKGYTF. Written as DNA, the CDR3 is TGCGCCAGCAGCTTGACACGGTCAACTAAGGGCTACACCTTC.

The V gene is TRBV6-6, the J gene TRBJ2-3, with 7 positions matching TRBD1. Germline values: CDR1 MNHNY, CDR2 SVGAGI (reference sequence). The CDR3 consists of 15 residues. Unmatched junction bases numbered 12, after V lost 10 bases and J lost 2 bases. The CDR3 loop reads CATRGTGDYTDTQYF. Here the CDR3 DNA reads TGTGCCACCCGCGGCACAGGGGATTACACAGATACGCAGTATTTT.

The rearrangement links TRBV7-2 to TRBJ1-2; maybe TRBD1 (6 bases). The germline CDR1 and CDR2 sequences are SGHTA and FQGNSA. V was pared by 0 bases and J by 7 bases, with 15 bases between. The CDR3 contains 15 residues. The chain's CDR3 is CASSLALSGTTGYTF. The CDR3 DNA reads as TGTGCCAGCAGCTTAGCCCTTTCCGGGACAACTGGCTACACCTTC.

The chain joins TRBV5-1 to TRBJ2-5, with D tentatively TRBD1 (6 bases). Per the germline V gene, CDR1 is SGHRS and CDR2 is YFSETQ. Trimming removed 4 bases at V and 5 bases at J, with 15 bases between. The CDR3 length is 14 residues. The CDR3, as DNA: TGCGCCAGCAGCACAGCATCCCAGGGGGAGACCCAGTACTTC. It translates to CASSTASQGETQYF.

V and J are TRBV7-3 and TRBJ1-2, with TRBD1 matching 9 bases. The J segment lost 6 bases and the V segment lost 5 bases, leaving 4 bases of the junction unmatched. CDR1 and CDR2 (germline): SGHTA, FQGTGA. The CDR3 totals 13 residues. The CDR3 loop reads CASSRDRENGYTF. CDR3 sequence (DNA): TGTGCCAGCAGCCGGGACAGGGAAAATGGCTACACCTTC.

This chain links TRBV20-1 with TRBJ2-5; D gene ambiguous. The V and J ends lost 5 bases and 3 bases respectively, with 16 bases between them. Germline loops: CDR1 DFQATT, CDR2 SNEGSKA (reference sequence). The CDR3 totals 14 residues. In nucleotides, the CDR3 is TGCAGTGCTCCGTTATCTGGAACCAAAGAGACCCAGTACTTC. It specifies CSAPLSGTKETQYF.

The rearrangement links TRBV3-1 to TRBJ2-3, with TRBD2 matching over 14 bases. The V gene end was trimmed by 0 bases and the J gene end by 7 bases; junction bases not matched to a gene: 6. CDR1 LGHDT and CDR2 YNNKEL come from the germline V gene (reference sequence). This CDR3 comprises 17 residues. CDR3 residues: CASSQDWTSGGPYTQYF. CDR3 sequence (DNA): TGTGCCAGCAGCCAAGACTGGACTAGCGGGGGGCCCTATACGCAGTATTTT.

This clonotype was found a few times. The rearrangement joins TRBV6-1 to TRBJ1-5; TRBD1 agrees at 7 bases. The CDR3 extends over 14 amino acids. V was clipped by 1 base and J by 5 bases; unmatched bases: 2. Germline V gene sequence: CDR1 MNHNS, CDR2 SASEGT. The CDR3 region has the DNA TGTGCCAGCAGTGAAGGGACAGGATATCAGCCCCAGCATTTT. This translates into CASSEGTGYQPQHF.

This clonotype was observed a few times. V and J are TRBV7-8 and TRBJ2-1; D is undetermined. The germline V gene has CDR1 SGHVS and CDR2 FQNEAQ. The CDR3 runs 14 residues. V was clipped by 2 bases and J by 8 bases, with 13 bases between them. The CDR3 DNA follows: TGTGCCAGCAGCTTAAGGGAAGTTTTGGATGAGCAGTTCTTC. Its translation: CASSLREVLDEQFF.

This clonotype occurred a few times. V is TRBV7-8 and J is TRBJ2-7; no definite D call. Germline V lookup: CDR1 SGHVS, CDR2 FQNEAQ. V lost 1 base, J lost 2 bases, and 6 bases lay in between. CDR3 length equals 13 residues. The CDR3 protein is CASSLEPTYEQYF. The CDR3, as DNA: TGTGCCAGCAGCTTAGAGCCCACCTACGAGCAGTACTTC.

On this clonotype itself: At one end, the junction sequence differs from germline, possibly due to a read error. The V call is TRBV5-8, the J call TRBJ2-6, with D possibly being TRBD1 or TRBD2 (5 bases each). Per germline, CDR1 SGHTS and CDR2 YDEGEE. The CDR3 totals 17 residues. The CDR3: CASSLIGAFSGANVRTF. CDR3 bases: TGTGCCAGCAGCTTGATCGGGGCCTTCTCTGGGGCCAACGTCCGGACTTTC.

The rearrangement links TRBV6-5 to TRBJ2-1, with 7 nucleotides matching TRBD2. Germline CDR1 and CDR2: MNHEY and SVGAGI. The CDR3 length is 10 residues. The CDR3: CAAGDNEQFF. The CDR3 DNA is TGTGCGGCGGGGGATAATGAGCAGTTCTTC.